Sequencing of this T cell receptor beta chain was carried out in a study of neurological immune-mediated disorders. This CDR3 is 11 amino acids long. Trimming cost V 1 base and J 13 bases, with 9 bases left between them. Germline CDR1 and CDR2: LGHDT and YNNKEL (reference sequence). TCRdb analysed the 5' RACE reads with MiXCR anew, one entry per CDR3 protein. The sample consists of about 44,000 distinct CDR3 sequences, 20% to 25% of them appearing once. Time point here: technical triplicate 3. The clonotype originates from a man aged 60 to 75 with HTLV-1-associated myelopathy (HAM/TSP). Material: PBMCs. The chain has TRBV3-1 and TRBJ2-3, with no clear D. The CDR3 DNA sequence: TGTGCCAGCAGCCAAGTCGGGCGAGAGTATTTT. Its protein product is CASSQVGREYF.